The clone carrying this T cell receptor beta chain was detected ten times or more. Time point: newly diagnosed GD, antithyroid drugs for less than 3 months. Researchers made the TCR library from RNA that was extracted from PBMCs. V was pared by 2 bases and J by 8 bases, with 5 bases of the junction left unmatched. This CDR3 comprises 14 residues. Germline loops: CDR1 SEHNR, CDR2 FQNEAQ (reference sequence). This sample was taken from a study of regulatory T cells in long-lasting Graves disease. Investigators prepared the TCR beta libraries by applying iRepertoire HTBI primers and Arm-PCR of CDR3 regions. TCRdb reanalysed the multiplex PCR reads using MiXCR and keeps one entry per CDR3 protein. The data show over 450,000 distinct CDR3 sequences, with around 11% seen just once and around 9.3% held by the top ten. This same sample was also part of a study on T cells in Graves' hyperthyroidism and ophthalmopathy.

The source was peripheral blood mononuclear cells (PBMCs), collected at new diagnosis, from a patient treated with antithyroid drugs. J is TRBJ1-4 and V is TRBV7-9; TRBD1 agrees at 7 bases. This sequence was found in a woman aged 25 to 45 with Graves disease. In DNA, the CDR3 is TGTGCCAGCAGCTTAAGCGTACAGGGGGAAAAACTGTTTTTT. It codes for CASSLSVQGEKLFF.